The clone carrying this T cell receptor beta chain was seen only a few times. The antigen remains undetermined. The sample belongs to a study of molecular identifiers for immune sequencing clone quantification. Previously described methods and listed TCR primers produced bulk TCR libraries. TCRdb called the PCR reads again in MiXCR, with one record for every CDR3 protein. The sample includes about 510,000 distinct CDR3 sequences, 20% to 25% of them seen just once. Sorting recovered naive CD8 T cells on a CD8+CD4-CCR7+CD45RA+ profile. V was trimmed by 3 bases and J by 2 bases, leaving 7 bases between them. The CDR3 has 13 residues. General study points: Clones that had above 20 RNA copies took up over 97% of effector molecules but under 1% in naive cells.

The chain uses TRBV12-3 or TRBV12-4 and TRBJ1-1; D gene uncertain. What was sequenced was naive CD8+ T cells from blood, with Jurkat cell RNA spiked in. Subset here: FACS-sorted CD8+CD4-CCR7+CD45RA+ naive T cells. The sequence came from a human donor in good health. Some libraries in this study had Jurkat cell RNA spiked in. The CDR3: CASSFYLNTEAFF. The DNA for the CDR3 is TGTGCCAGCAGTTTCTACCTCAACACTGAAGCTTTCTTT.